This note documents a single TCR beta chain sequence. Antigen: not known. This sample is drawn from a study of shared clonotypes between healthy human individuals. Study-wide background: The study enrolled a couple of women and a few men aged 18 to 49. Study results and caveats: Few donors limited the genetic and exposure-history diversity represented.

Here immunoSEQ multiplex PCR was the method, and the copy in TCRdb shows in-frame clones only, minus some. Of 2 million to 3 million clones detected, approximately 93% appear once; the ten largest clones hold more than 0.35%. The CDR3 loop spans 16 amino acids. From germline, CDR1 is SGHNT and CDR2 YYREEE (reference sequence). V lost 4 bases and J lost 4; bases outside the gene matches: 8. What was sequenced was naive CD4+ T cells from PBMCs. Subset specified: CD45RA+ positively selected. The chain combines TRBV5-4 with TRBJ1-3; TRBD1 matches 10 bases. The TCR originated in a young man in good health. Some clones in this sample may be carry-over from other donors' samples. The CDR3 DNA reads TGTGCCAGCAGCCCACGACAGGGGGCAGGAGGAAACACCATATATTTT. Translating gives CASSPRQGAGGNTIYF.